One sample yielded the 12 T cell receptor beta chains listed below, sequenced in a study of T cell responses to AZD1222 COVID-19 vaccine. Sequenced by immunoSEQ multiplex PCR; TCRdb stores in-frame clones only, minus some. This table holds 140,000 or so clones, roughly 93% found once. Material: peripheral blood, obtained 28 days after the second AZD1222 dose. Every receptor here comes from an adult who received the AZD1222 COVID-19 vaccine.

This chain joins TRBV7-9 and TRBJ1-1; D gene uncertain. Trimming stripped 8 bases from V and 2 bases from J, with 12 bases between. CDR1 is SEHNR and CDR2 is FQNEAQ in the germline V gene (reference sequence). The CDR3 has 13 residues. The CDR3 loop is CASGIRANTEAFF. As DNA, the CDR3 is TGTGCCAGCGGGATAAGGGCAAACACTGAAGCTTTCTTT. The variable domain in full, completed from reference TRBV7-9 and TRBJ1-1, reads DTGVSQNPRHKITKRGQNVTFRCDPISEHNRLYWYRQTLGQGPEFLTYFQNEAQLEKSRLLSDRFSAERPKGSFSTLEIQRTEQGDSAMYLCASGIRANTEAFFGQGTRLTVV.

The chain joins TRBV19 to TRBJ1-1; D unresolved. Trimming removed 4 bases from V and 4 bases from J, with 4 bases in between. Per germline, CDR1 LNHDA and CDR2 SQIVND (reference sequence). The CDR3 spans 11 residues. Written as DNA, the CDR3 is TGTGCCAGTAGTAAGAGCACTGAAGCTTTCTTT. Amino acids: CASSKSTEAFF. Combining the CDR3 with reference TRBV19 and TRBJ1-1 gives the whole variable domain DGGITQSPKYLFRKEGQNVTLSCEQNLNHDAMYWYRQDPGQGLRLIYYSQIVNDFQKGDIAEGYSVSREKKESFPLTVTSAQKNPTAFYLCASSKSTEAFFGQGTRLTVV.

This clone is a singleton in its sample. J is TRBJ1-1 and V is TRBV4-1, with TRBD1 as a possible D gene (6 bases). With 4 bases removed from V and 0 bases from J, the gap between germline ends came to 15 bases. Looked up from germline, CDR1 is MGHRA and CDR2 is YSYEKL. The CDR3 totals 16 residues. The CDR3, as DNA: TGCGCCAGCAGCCCAAACCCGGCAGGGGTGAACACTGAAGCTTTCTTT. It is translated as CASSPNPAGVNTEAFF.

The rearrangement uses TRBV5-3 and TRBJ2-7; 7 bases line up with TRBD1. TRBV5-3 is flagged as an ORF with uncertain function. J gave up 3 bases and V 10 bases, and 7 bases lay outside the gene matches. The CDR3 is made up of 12 amino acids. CDR3 residues: CAYWGQNYEQYF. CDR3 nucleotides: TGTGCCTACTGGGGACAGAACTACGAGCAGTACTTC.

J is TRBJ1-2 and V is TRBV5-6; the match to TRBD1 covers 7 bases. The CDR3 contains 15 residues. Germline trimming cut 1 base from V and 4 bases from J; bases unmatched to any gene: 7. Germline V gives CDR1 SGHDT, CDR2 YYEEEE. CDR3 sequence reads: CASSLLDRLIYGYTF. In DNA, the CDR3 is TGTGCCAGCAGCTTGTTGGACAGGCTAATCTATGGCTACACCTTC.

The CDR3 DNA is TGTGCCAGCAGTTCCTCCCGGGGGAGCAATCAGCCCCAGCATTTT. Protein product: CASSSSRGSNQPQHF. V is TRBV6-6 and J is TRBJ1-5, with D possibly matching TRBD1 (5 bases). Looked up from germline, CDR1 is MNHNY and CDR2 is SVGAGI (reference sequence). Trimming removed 4 bases at V and 1 base at J, with 11 bases between. This CDR3 contains 15 residues.

V is TRBV6-5 and J is TRBJ1-5; tentative D call: TRBD1 (6 bases). CDR1 is MNHEY, CDR2 SVGAGI, per germline. V was pared by 6 bases and J by 4 bases, with 16 bases between. The CDR3 is 15 residues long. Here the CDR3 DNA reads TGTGCCAGCAGGCCCTCTAATCAGGGGAATCAGCCCCAGCATTTT. Residues: CASRPSNQGNQPQHF.

This chain connects TRBV6-2 or TRBV6-3 to TRBJ1-5; D perhaps matches TRBD1 (5 bases). The germline gives CDR1 MNHEY, CDR2 SVGEGT. This CDR3 contains 19 residues. V shed 2 bases and J shed 3 bases, with 23 bases lying between them. The CDR3 loop reads CASSYRWVRAGENNQPQHF. For the CDR3, the DNA is TGTGCCAGCAGTTACCGATGGGTCAGGGCGGGGGAGAACAATCAGCCCCAGCATTTT.

The J gene is TRBJ1-2, the V gene TRBV24-1; no clear D. The V and J ends lost 4 bases and 7 bases respectively, with 18 bases between them. CDR1 is KGHDR, CDR2 SFDVKD, per germline. The CDR3 runs to 15 residues. The DNA for the CDR3 is TGTGCCACCAGTGACCCTTCAGGCCCCATCGGTGGCTACACCTTC. Protein product: CATSDPSGPIGGYTF.

This clone was counted once. The chain has TRBV15 and TRBJ1-6; 7 positions match TRBD1. Germline CDR1 LNHNV, CDR2 YYDKDF (reference sequence). The CDR3 totals 13 residues. J lost 12 bases, V lost 3 bases, and 5 bases had no gene match. The CDR3 nucleotides read TGTGCCACCAGCAGCAACAGGGGAGGACCCCTCCACTTT. This gives the protein CATSSNRGGPLHF.

This clone was seen only once. The chain carries TRBV20-1 and TRBJ1-1, with D possibly TRBD1 on 5 matching bases. This CDR3 has 13 residues. The germline gives CDR1 DFQATT, CDR2 SNEGSKA (reference sequence). Trimming pared 3 bases from V and 5 bases from J, leaving 13 bases between. In DNA, the CDR3 is TGCAGTGCTAGTGGGGGGATGGGTACTGAAGCTTTCTTT. Its translation is CSASGGMGTEAFF.

The chain joins TRBV9 to TRBJ1-3, with 8 bases matching TRBD1. The trim removed 1 base at V and 3 bases at J, leaving 3 bases unmatched. This CDR3 is built from 15 residues. In germline, CDR1 is SGDLS, CDR2 YYNGEE. The CDR3 DNA reads TGTGCCAGCAGCGTACAGGGGGCGGGTGGAAACACCATATATTTT. It encodes CASSVQGAGGNTIYF.